This T cell receptor beta chain was documented in a study of STAT5B mutations in CD4+ large granular lymphocyte leukemia. Study background: Healthy donors showed HLA-associated enrichment of the CDR3 'QG' motif.

Authors' analysis steps: Productive clonotypes were detectable down to 2.59 x 10-5 frequency. Sequenced by immunoSEQ multiplex PCR; TCRdb stores in-frame clones only, minus some. Clone size and the V and J calls come from that table; the DNA yielded D and trimming. Among roughly 30,000 clones, approximately 70% were seen once, and the ten largest hold 1.5% to 2%. Study findings and constraints: TRBV06-family usage was enriched in top patient clones (8/27) versus controls (2/35). Data were not HLA-matched across samples.

V lost 6 bases, J lost 6 bases, and 8 bases stayed unmatched. Germline V gene sequence: CDR1 LNHNV, CDR2 YYDKDF (reference sequence). The CDR3 extends over 15 amino acids. Regarding this clone: Antigen specificity is unknown.

Sequencing was carried out using CD4+ T cells from blood buffy coats. The V and J genes are TRBV15 and TRBJ1-6; 7 bases are a match to TRBD1. This receptor was taken from a human donor in good health. CDR3 region: CATRQGNNGNSPLHF. The CDR3 nucleotides are TGTGCCACCAGACAGGGGAACAATGGTAATTCACCCCTCCACTTT.